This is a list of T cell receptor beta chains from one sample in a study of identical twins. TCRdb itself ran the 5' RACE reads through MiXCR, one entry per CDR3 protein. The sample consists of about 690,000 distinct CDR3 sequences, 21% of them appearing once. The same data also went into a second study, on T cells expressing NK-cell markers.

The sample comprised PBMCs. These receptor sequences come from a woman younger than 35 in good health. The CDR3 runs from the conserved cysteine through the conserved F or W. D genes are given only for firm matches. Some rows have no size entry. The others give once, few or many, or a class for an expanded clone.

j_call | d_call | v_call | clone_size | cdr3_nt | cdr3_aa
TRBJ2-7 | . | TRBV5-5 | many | TGTGCCAGCCAGGGTCAACTAGCCGACCTGGGTGAGCAGTACTTC | CASQGQLADLGEQYF
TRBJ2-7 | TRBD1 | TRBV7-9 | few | TGTGCCAGCAGCCTAGGGGGCAGAAACTACGAGCAGTACTTC | CASSLGGRNYEQYF
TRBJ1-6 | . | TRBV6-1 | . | TGTGCCAGCAGGGGGGGAAACTCCTATAATTCACCCCTCCACTTT | CASRGGNSYNSPLHF
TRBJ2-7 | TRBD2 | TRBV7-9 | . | TGTGCCAGCAGCATCGGGACTAGTCGATACGAGCAGTACTTC | CASSIGTSRYEQYF
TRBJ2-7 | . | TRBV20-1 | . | TGCAGTGCTAGGCCCCTCCGCCACGAGCAGTACTTC | CSARPLRHEQYF
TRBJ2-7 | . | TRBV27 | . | TGTGCCAGCAGTCTTCTCGCCCTACCCCCCTACGAGCAGTACTTC | CASSLLALPPYEQYF
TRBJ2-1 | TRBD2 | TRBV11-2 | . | TGTGCCAGCAGCTTGTCCGCTAGCGGGGGGGGATGGTGGGACAATGAGCAGTTCTTC | CASSLSASGGGWWDNEQFF
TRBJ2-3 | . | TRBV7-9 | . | TGTGCCAGCAGCCTAATGCTCCCCCCAGATACGCAGTATTTT | CASSLMLPPDTQYF
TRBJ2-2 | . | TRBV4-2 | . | TGTGCCAGCCGTCTGAGCACCGGGGAGCTGTTTTTT | CASRLSTGELFF
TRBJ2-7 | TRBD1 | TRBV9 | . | TGTGCCAGCAGCGTAGACGGGACAGGGGGCGGTGAGCAGTACTTC | CASSVDGTGGGEQYF
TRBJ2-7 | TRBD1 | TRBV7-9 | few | TGTGCCAGCAGCGGCACAGGGGTCTCCTACGAGCAGTACTTC | CASSGTGVSYEQYF
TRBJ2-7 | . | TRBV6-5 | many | TGTGCCAGCAGTTACCGGCTCGAGGTAGGGGAGCAGTACTTC | CASSYRLEVGEQYF
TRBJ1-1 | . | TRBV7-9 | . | TGTGCCAGCAGCTCACAGTTAAACTCTGAAGCTTTCTTT | CASSSQLNSEAFF
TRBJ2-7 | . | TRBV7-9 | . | TGTGCCAGCAGCTTGGGCCTCCGGGGTGGTTACGAGCAGTACTTC | CASSLGLRGGYEQYF
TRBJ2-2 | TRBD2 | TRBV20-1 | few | TGCAGTGCTCGAAATGGACTAGCGGGAGAGGCCGGGGAGCTGTTTTTT | CSARNGLAGEAGELFF
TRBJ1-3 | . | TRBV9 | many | TGTGCCAGCAGCCCGGGAGGGGGGGCTGGAAACACCATATATTTT | CASSPGGGAGNTIYF
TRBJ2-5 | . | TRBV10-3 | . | TGTGCCATCTCGGCGGGGCGGCTACAAGAGACCCAGTACTTC | CAISAGRLQETQYF
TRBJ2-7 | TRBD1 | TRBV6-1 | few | TGTGCCAGCAGGAGGGGACAGGGGAGTCACGAGCAGTACTTC | CASRRGQGSHEQYF
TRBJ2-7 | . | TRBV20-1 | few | TGCAGTGCTACCCTGGCAGGGCTCTCCTACGAGCAGTACTTC | CSATLAGLSYEQYF
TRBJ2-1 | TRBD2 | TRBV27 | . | TGTGCCAGCAGCCAACCGGGACTAGCGGGATACTATGAGCAGTTCTTC | CASSQPGLAGYYEQFF
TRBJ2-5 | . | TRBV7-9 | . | TGTGCCAGCAGCCCGCCCAGCAGGGGACATAAAGAGACCCAGTACTTC | CASSPPSRGHKETQYF
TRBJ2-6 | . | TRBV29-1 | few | TGCAGCGTTGTCCAGCACTCTGGGGCCAACGTCCTGACTTTC | CSVVQHSGANVLTF
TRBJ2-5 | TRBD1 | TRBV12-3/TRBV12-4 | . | TGTGCCAGTAAGGACAGGTCTAAGACCCAGTACTTC | CASKDRSKTQYF
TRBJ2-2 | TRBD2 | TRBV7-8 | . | TGTGCCAGCAGCCGACTAGCGGGAGATGGCGGGGAGCTGTTTTTT | CASSRLAGDGGELFF
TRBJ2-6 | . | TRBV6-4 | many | TGTGCCAGCAGTGGGGGGTCCCCTGGGGCCAACGTCCTGACTTTC | CASSGGSPGANVLTF
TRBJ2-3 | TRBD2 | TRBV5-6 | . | TGTGCCAGCAGCTTGAACGGCGGGAGAGGATCAGATACGCAGTATTTT | CASSLNGGRGSDTQYF
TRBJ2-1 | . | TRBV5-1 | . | TGCGCCAGCAGACTCAAAACCGGGATTCGAGGGAATGAGCAGTTCTTC | CASRLKTGIRGNEQFF
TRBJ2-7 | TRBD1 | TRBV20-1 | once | TGCAGTGCTAGACCTGGACAGGGAAATAACGAGCAGTACTTC | CSARPGQGNNEQYF
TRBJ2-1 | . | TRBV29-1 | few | TGCAGCGCCGAGAGGAGTAATGAGCAGTTCTTC | CSAERSNEQFF
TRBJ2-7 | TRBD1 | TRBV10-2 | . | TGCGCCAGCCGGGACAGGGACTACGAGCAGTACTTC | CASRDRDYEQYF
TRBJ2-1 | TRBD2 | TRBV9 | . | TGTGCCAGCAGCGTAGGGGGGACTAGTAACAATGAGCAGTTCTTC | CASSVGGTSNNEQFF
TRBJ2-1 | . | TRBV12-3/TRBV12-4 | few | TGTGCCAGCAGCACACGGGATGAGCAGTTCTTC | CASSTRDEQFF
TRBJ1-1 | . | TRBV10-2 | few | TGCGCCAGCAGTGACCCCGGGGAGGGGAACACTGAAGCTTTCTTT | CASSDPGEGNTEAFF
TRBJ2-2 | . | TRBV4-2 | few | TGTGCCAGCAGCCAAGTCGCGGGGCACAACACCGGGGAGCTGTTTTTT | CASSQVAGHNTGELFF
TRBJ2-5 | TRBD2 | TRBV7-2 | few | TGTGCCAGCAGCCAACGGAACCGACTAGCGGGAGAGACCCAGTACTTC | CASSQRNRLAGETQYF
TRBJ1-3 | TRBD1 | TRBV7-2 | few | TGTGCCAGCAGCTTGAACCGACAGGGCCTCTCTGGAAACACCATATATTTT | CASSLNRQGLSGNTIYF
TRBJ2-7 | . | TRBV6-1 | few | TGTGCCAGCATGGGCGGACTCGGAACCTACGAGCAGTACTTC | CASMGGLGTYEQYF
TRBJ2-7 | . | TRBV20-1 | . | TGCAGTGTTACGACAGGCTACGAGCAGTACTTC | CSVTTGYEQYF
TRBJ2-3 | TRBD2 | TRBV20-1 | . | TGCAGTGCGGGAGCGGGAGTGGCAGATACGCAGTATTTT | CSAGAGVADTQYF
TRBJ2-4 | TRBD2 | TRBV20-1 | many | TGCAGTGCTACCCCAGGGGCTAGCGGGAGGAAAAACATTCAGTACTTC | CSATPGASGRKNIQYF
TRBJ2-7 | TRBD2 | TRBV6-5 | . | TGTGCCAGCAGTTACTCCAACCCGGGACTAGCCTCCGAGCAGTACTTC | CASSYSNPGLASEQYF
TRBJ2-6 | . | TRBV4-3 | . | TGCGCCAGCAGCCCATTGCCAGTAGTCACTGGGGCCAACGTCCTGACTTTC | CASSPLPVVTGANVLTF
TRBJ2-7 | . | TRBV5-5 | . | TGTGCCAGCAGCTTGAGGACCAGAGACGAGCAGTACTTC | CASSLRTRDEQYF
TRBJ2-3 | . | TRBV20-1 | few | TGCAGTGCTGGACTCCTTCAGGGGTCAGATACGCAGTATTTT | CSAGLLQGSDTQYF
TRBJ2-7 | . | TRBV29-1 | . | TGCAGCGTTGACTCAAACTACGAGCAGTACTTC | CSVDSNYEQYF
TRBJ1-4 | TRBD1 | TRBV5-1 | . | TGCGCCAGCAGGCGGGACAGAGCTAATGAAAAACTGTTTTTT | CASRRDRANEKLFF
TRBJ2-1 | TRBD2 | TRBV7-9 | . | TGTGCCACCCAGACTAGCGGGAGCTCCTACAATGAGCAGTTCTTC | CATQTSGSSYNEQFF
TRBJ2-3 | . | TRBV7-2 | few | TGTGCCAGCAGCGTCAGGTTGACAGATACGCAGTATTTT | CASSVRLTDTQYF
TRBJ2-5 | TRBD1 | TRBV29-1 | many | TGCAGCGTCATCTCGGGGACAGAAGAGACCCAGTACTTC | CSVISGTEETQYF
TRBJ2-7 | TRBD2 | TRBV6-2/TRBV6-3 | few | TGTGCCAGCAGCGTCCAGCGGGGGAGCGGAGCGCAGTACTTC | CASSVQRGSGAQYF
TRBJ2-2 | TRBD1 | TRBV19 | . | TGTGCCGGCAGAGGACAGGGGATCTTCGGGGAGCTGTTTTTT | CAGRGQGIFGELFF
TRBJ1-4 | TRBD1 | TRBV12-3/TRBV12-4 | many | TGTGCCAGCAGTTTAGTATATGGGTCGGGACAGGGCCGTGAAAAACTGTTTTTT | CASSLVYGSGQGREKLFF
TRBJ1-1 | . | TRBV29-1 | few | TGCAGCGTCAGGGGCCCTGAAGCTTTCTTT | CSVRGPEAFF
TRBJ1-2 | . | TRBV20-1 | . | TGCAGTGCTACCGATGTTAACTATGGCTACACCTTC | CSATDVNYGYTF
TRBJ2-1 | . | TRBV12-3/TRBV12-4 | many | TGTGCCAGCCTCCGGACCCCTCCGTACAATGAGCAGTTCTTC | CASLRTPPYNEQFF